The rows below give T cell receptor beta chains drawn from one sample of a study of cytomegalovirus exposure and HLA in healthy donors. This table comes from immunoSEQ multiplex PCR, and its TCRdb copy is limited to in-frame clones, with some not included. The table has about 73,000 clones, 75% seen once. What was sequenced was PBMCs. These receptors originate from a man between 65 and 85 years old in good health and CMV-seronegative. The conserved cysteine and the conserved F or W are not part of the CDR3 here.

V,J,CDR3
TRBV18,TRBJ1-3,ASSLQRGISGNTIY
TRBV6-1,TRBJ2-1,ASSETSGDAYNEQF
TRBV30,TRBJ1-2,AWRWTQANYGYT
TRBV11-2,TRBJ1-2,ASSPGQGYGYT
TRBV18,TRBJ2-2,ASSPSWTSGDTGELF
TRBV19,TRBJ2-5,ASSMGGTGGQETQY
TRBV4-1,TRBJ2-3,ASSLGQGQSTDTQY
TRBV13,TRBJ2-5,ASSLWWDRQETQY
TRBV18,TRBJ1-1,ASSPARAGNTEAF
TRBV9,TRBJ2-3,ASSQTSAEPTDTQY
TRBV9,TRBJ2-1,ASSVGSSGASISYNEQF
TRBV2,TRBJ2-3,ASRAGQDTQY
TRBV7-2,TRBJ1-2,ASSLQGSALYGYT
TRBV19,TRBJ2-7,ASSSPGLGGPSEQY
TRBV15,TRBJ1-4,ATSRGGLHNEKLF
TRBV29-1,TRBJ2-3,SVRGSLAGGGLDTQY
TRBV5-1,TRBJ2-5,ASSSGTGGGETQY
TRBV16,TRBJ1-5,ASSQSDRGHWGNQPQH
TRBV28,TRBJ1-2,ASRSTGGAYGYT
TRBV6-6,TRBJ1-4,ASSYGDSLSGEKLF
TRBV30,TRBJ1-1,AWMAVGAPRTEAF
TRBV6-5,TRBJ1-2,ASSYGADFGYT
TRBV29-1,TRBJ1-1,SVVRFEAF
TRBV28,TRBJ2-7,ASSGGGWVSYEQY
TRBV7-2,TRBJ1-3,ASVADRVAGNTIY
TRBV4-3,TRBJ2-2,ASSQSSNTGELF
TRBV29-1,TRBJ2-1,SALAGGRQF
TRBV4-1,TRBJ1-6,ASSPPWTGGDNSPLH
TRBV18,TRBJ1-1,ASSPRTESNTEAF
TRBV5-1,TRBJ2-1,ASSLVLAGGASYNEQF
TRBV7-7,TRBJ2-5,ASSLGLSGYQETQY
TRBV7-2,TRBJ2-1,ASRRLALSYNEQF
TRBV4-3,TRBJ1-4,ASSQPGLLNEKLF
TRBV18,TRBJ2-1,ASSQLEVDEQF
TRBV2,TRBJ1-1,ASLSTTGNTEAF
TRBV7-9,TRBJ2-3,ASSLLRPTDTQY
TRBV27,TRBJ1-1,ASSSSPINRGQGRRTEAF
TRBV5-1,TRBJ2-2,ASSLGGANTGELF
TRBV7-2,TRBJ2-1,ASNRGSGRSSGDEQF
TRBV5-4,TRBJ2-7,ASSLYYEQY